A selection of T cell receptor beta chains follows, all from one sample in a study of cytomegalovirus exposure and HLA in healthy donors. Only in-frame clones appear in the TCRdb table, and some are missing; sequencing was by immunoSEQ multiplex PCR. The sample comprises roughly 70,000 clones, about 87% of which are singletons, and 3% to 4.5% rests with the top ten. Source material: PBMCs. The receptors were sampled from a woman aged 18 to 35 in good health and CMV-seropositive. The CDR3 runs from the conserved cysteine through the conserved F or W. D genes are given only for firm matches. Some rows mark clone size as missing; the rest say once, few, many or name a class of expanded clone.

TRBJ2-2 - TRBV18 - TGTGCCAGCTCACCATCGCGGCAGTCTACCGGGGAGCTGTTTTTT CASSPSRQSTGELFF
TRBJ2-5 TRBD2 TRBV18 - TGTGCCAGCTCACCACCACAGCCAGCGGGGGAGACCCAGTACTTC CASSPPQPAGETQYF
TRBJ1-2 - TRBV2 - TGTGCCAGCAGTGAAGGAGGATTTGGTTTGACCTTC CASSEGGFGLTF
TRBJ1-2 TRBD1 TRBV6-5 - TGTGCCAGCAGCCATCCGGACAGGGATGGTGGCTACACCTTC CASSHPDRDGGYTF
TRBJ2-3 TRBD2 TRBV7-2 - TGTGCCAGTAGGACTAGCGGGGGGTCAGATACGCAGTATTTT CASRTSGGSDTQYF
TRBJ2-3 - TRBV6-1 - TGTGCCAGCAGTGAAGGGGCGTGGAGCACAGATACGCAGTATTTT CASSEGAWSTDTQYF
TRBJ2-1 TRBD2 TRBV30 once TGTGCCTGGTCTTTACGGGGGGGCCAGTACAATGAGCAGTTCTTC CAWSLRGGQYNEQFF
TRBJ2-3 TRBD1 TRBV4-1 - TGCGCCAGCAGCCAAGGACAGGGGGTTCTGAGGGATACGCAGTATTTT CASSQGQGVLRDTQYF
TRBJ2-7 - TRBV19 - TGTGCCAGTAGTATCGGCCATCAGGGCCCTCGACTGGAGTACTTC CASSIGHQGPRLEYF
TRBJ2-1 - TRBV30 - TGTGCCTGGAGTCCAACTACCTACAATGAGCAGTTCTTC CAWSPTTYNEQFF
TRBJ2-3 - TRBV29-1 - TGCAGCGTTAATAGCGGAATTAGCACAGATACGCAGTATTTT CSVNSGISTDTQYF
TRBJ2-1 - TRBV7-9 - TGTGCCAGCAGTCCGGGGTACAATGAGCAGTTCTTC CASSPGYNEQFF
TRBJ1-1 - TRBV7-9 - TGTGCCAGCAGCCAGTCACAGGGCGACACTGAAGCTTTCTTT CASSQSQGDTEAFF
TRBJ1-2 TRBD1 TRBV6-5 - TGTGCCAGCACCAACTGGGGACAGGGATCCGATGGCTACACCTTC CASTNWGQGSDGYTF
TRBJ2-7 - TRBV6-5 - TGTGCCAGCAGTGGTCCCGGGACTGATACTTACGAGCAGTACTTC CASSGPGTDTYEQYF
TRBJ1-4 - TRBV30 - TGTGCCTGGAACCGGGACAAAAATGAAAAACTGTTTTTT CAWNRDKNEKLFF
TRBJ2-7 - TRBV4-2 - TGTGCCAGCAGCCTAGCCCTAGTGTACGAGCAGTACTTC CASSLALVYEQYF
TRBJ1-4 - TRBV9 - TGTGCCAGCAGCGTATCAGGGGTGGAAGAAAAACTGTTTTTT CASSVSGVEEKLFF
TRBJ2-1 - TRBV4-2 - TGTGCCAGCAGCCAAGGGGCAGGGGGGAACAATGAGCAGTTCTTC CASSQGAGGNNEQFF
TRBJ2-2 TRBD1 TRBV5-5 few TGTGCCAGCAGCTTGGTTAGGGGGCATATCACCGGGGAGCTGTTTTTT CASSLVRGHITGELFF